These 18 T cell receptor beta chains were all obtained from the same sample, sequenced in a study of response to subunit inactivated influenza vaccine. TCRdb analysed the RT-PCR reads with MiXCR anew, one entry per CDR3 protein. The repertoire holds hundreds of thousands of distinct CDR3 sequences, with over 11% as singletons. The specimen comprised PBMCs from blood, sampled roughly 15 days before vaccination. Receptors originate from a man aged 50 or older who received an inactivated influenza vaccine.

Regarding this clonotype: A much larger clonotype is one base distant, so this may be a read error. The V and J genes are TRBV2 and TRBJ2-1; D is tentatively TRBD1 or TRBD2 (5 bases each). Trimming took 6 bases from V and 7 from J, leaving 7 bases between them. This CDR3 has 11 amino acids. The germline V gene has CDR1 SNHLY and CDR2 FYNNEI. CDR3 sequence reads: CASRWGNEQFF. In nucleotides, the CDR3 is TGTGCCAGCAGGTGGGGGAATGAGCAGTTCTTC.

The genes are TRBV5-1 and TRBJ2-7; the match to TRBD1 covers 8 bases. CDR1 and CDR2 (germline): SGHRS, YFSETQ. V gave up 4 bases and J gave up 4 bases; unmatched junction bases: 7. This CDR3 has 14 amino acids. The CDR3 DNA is TGCGCCAGCAGCACCGGACAGGGTGGGTACGAGCAGTACTTC. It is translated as CASSTGQGGYEQYF.

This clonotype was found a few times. CDR3 region: CASSLGTRPFTDTQYF. CDR3 sequence (DNA): TGTGCCAGCAGCTTGGGGACTAGGCCGTTCACAGATACGCAGTATTTT. The chain combines TRBV7-2 with TRBJ2-3; 8 nucleotides match TRBD2. This CDR3 has 16 residues. Trimming took 3 bases from V and 2 from J; bases not matched to a gene: 7. Per germline, CDR1 SGHTA and CDR2 FQGNSA.

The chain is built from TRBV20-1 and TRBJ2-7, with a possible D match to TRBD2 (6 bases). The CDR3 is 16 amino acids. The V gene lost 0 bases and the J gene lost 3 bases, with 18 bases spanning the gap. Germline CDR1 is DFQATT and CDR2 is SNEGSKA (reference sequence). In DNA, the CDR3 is TGCAGTGCTAGAGATAAGGGGACTTTAAAGGTCTACGAGCAGTACTTC. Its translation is CSARDKGTLKVYEQYF.

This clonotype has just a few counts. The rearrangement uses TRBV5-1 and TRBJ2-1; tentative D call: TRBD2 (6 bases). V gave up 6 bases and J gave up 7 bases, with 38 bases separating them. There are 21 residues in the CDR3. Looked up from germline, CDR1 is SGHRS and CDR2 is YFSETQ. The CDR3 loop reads CASTEPPSGLRGMTWGNEQFF. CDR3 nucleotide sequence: TGCGCCAGCACCGAACCACCCTCGGGCCTCCGCGGGATGACTTGGGGGAATGAGCAGTTCTTC.

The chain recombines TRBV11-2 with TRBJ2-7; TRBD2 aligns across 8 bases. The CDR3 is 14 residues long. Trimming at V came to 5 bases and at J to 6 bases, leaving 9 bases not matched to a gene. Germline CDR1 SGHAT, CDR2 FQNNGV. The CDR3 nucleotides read TGTGCCAGCAGCGTAGCGGGGAATCGTCGCGAGCAGTACTTC. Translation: CASSVAGNRREQYF.

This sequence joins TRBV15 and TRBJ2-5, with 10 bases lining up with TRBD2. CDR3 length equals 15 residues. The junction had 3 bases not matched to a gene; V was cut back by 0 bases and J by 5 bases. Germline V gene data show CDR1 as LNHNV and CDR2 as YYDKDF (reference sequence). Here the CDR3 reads CATSRDGTSEETQYF. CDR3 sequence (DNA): TGTGCCACCAGCAGAGATGGGACTAGCGAGGAGACCCAGTACTTC.

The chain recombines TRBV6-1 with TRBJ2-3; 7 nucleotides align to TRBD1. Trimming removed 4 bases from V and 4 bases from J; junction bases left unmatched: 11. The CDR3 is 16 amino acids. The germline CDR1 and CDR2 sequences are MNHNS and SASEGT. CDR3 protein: CASSGRDSSQPDTQYF. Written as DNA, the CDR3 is TGTGCCAGCAGTGGCCGGGACAGCTCTCAACCAGATACGCAGTATTTT.

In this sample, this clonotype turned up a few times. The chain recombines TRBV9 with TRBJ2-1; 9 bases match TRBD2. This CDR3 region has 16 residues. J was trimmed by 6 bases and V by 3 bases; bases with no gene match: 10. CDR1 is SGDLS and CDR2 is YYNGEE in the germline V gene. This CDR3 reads CASSAGMGLAANEQFF. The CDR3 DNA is TGTGCCAGCAGCGCCGGCATGGGACTAGCAGCCAATGAGCAGTTCTTC.

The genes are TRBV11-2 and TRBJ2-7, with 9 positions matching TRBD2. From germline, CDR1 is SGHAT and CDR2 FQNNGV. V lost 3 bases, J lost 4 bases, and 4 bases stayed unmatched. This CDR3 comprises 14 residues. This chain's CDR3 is CASSFQGLAYEQYF. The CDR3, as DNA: TGTGCCAGCAGCTTTCAGGGACTAGCTTACGAGCAGTACTTC.

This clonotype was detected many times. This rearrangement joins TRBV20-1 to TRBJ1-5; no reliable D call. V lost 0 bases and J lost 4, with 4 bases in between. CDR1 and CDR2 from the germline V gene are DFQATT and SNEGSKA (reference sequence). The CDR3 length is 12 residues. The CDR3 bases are TGCAGTGCTAGAGATACAAATCAGCCCCAGCATTTT. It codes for CSARDTNQPQHF.

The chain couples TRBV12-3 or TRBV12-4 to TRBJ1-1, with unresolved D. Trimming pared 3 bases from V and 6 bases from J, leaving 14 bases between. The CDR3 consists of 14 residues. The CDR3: CASSFSGVWAEAFF. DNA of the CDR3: TGTGCCAGCAGTTTTTCCGGGGTGTGGGCTGAAGCTTTCTTT.

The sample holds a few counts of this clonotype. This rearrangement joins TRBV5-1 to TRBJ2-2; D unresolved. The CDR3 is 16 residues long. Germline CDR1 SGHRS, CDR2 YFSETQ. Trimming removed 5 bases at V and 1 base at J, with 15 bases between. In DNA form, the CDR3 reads TGCGCCAGCAGTAAGGACGGAGTAGGGAACACCGGGGAGCTGTTTTTT. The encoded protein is CASSKDGVGNTGELFF.

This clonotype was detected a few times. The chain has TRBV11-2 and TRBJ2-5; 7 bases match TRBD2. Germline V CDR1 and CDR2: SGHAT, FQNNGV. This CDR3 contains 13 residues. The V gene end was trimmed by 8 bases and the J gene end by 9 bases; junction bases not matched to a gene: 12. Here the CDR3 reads CASSSGHSASQYF. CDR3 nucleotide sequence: TGTGCCAGCTCTAGCGGCCACTCGGCGTCCCAGTACTTC.

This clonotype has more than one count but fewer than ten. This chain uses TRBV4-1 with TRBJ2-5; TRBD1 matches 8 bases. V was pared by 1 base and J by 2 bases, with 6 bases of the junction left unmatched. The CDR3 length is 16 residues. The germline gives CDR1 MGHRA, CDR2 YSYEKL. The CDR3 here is CASSQGVGQGQETQYF. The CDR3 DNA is TGCGCCAGCAGCCAAGGAGTTGGACAGGGTCAAGAGACCCAGTACTTC.

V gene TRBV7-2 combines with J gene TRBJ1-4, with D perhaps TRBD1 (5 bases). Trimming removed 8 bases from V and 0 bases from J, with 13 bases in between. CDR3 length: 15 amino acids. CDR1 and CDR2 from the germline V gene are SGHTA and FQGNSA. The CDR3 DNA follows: TGTGCCAGCGGGGGTGGGGGTACAACTAATGAAAAACTGTTTTTT. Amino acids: CASGGGGTTNEKLFF.

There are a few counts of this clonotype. The CDR3 coding sequence is TGTGCCAGCAGTCCCCCCCGTACGCAGGGTGGGGATGGCTACACCTTC. Translating gives CASSPPRTQGGDGYTF. This chain links TRBV6-1 with TRBJ1-2; perhaps TRBD1 as D (5 bases). The germline V gene encodes CDR1 MNHNS and CDR2 SASEGT. The CDR3 covers 16 residues. V was cut by 5 bases and J by 6 bases, with 22 bases left in between.

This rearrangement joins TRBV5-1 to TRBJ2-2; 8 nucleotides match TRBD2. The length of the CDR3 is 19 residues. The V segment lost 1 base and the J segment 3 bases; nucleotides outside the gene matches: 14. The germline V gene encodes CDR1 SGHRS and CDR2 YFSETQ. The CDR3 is CASSLYPQSSGDDTGELFF. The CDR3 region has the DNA TGCGCCAGCAGCTTGTACCCCCAAAGTAGCGGGGACGACACCGGGGAGCTGTTTTTT.